Given below is one T cell receptor beta chain in context. The source of the sample is a study of blood T cell repertoires in COVID-19. Study-level background: Samples of COVID-19 (acute and convalescent) were obtained from the United States, Italy and Spain. PBMCs, B-cell-depleted T cells, or T cells provided the cDNA or gDNA that made up the material.

The CDR3 extends over 16 amino acids. V was shortened by 0 bases and J by 2 bases, with 10 bases between the two germline ends. Germline values: CDR1 LNHNV, CDR2 YYDKDF (reference sequence). The authors' processing: Reference gene primer amplification gave estimated nucleated cell counts. Profiling relied on immunoSEQ multiplex PCR, and the TCRdb table lists in-frame clones only, not all of them. From that table come the V and J calls and clone size; the DNA was used to work out D and trimming. Among approximately 150,000 clones listed, about 83% were seen once. The sequence was obtained from a man aged 50-60 years with acute or convalescent COVID-19. The sample taken for sequencing was peripheral blood. This sequence joins TRBV15 and TRBJ2-2, with D possibly matching TRBD2 (6 bases). This chain's CDR3 is CATSREGGANTGELFF. In DNA form, the CDR3 reads TGTGCCACCAGCAGAGAAGGAGGGGCTAACACCGGGGAGCTGTTTTTT.